This TCR beta chain was sequenced during a study of T cell responses to AZD1222 COVID-19 vaccine. Study-wide points: Clonal diversity may have been underestimated, and the donors were mostly white British, with more females than males. In the spike-specific TCR repertoire, nearly half reportedly target unmutated variant regions.

The method was immunoSEQ multiplex PCR; TCRdb's version includes in-frame clones alone and lacks a portion of them. The sample gives over 120,000 clones, almost 95% of which show up once; about 3.7% is in the top ten. Second-dose groups at about 4 or about 12 weeks were pooled. This clone was detected a few times. No antigen is known for it. The input for sequencing was peripheral blood, taken 28 days after the second AZD1222 dose. This TCR was sampled from an adult who received the AZD1222 COVID-19 vaccine.

CDR3: CASTLGRDDNTGELFF. As DNA, the CDR3 is TGTGCCAGCACCCTGGGGCGGGACGATAACACCGGGGAGCTGTTTTTT. V and J are TRBV3-1 (or the pseudogene TRBV3-2) and TRBJ2-2; possible D gene TRBD2, 6 bases. Looked up from germline, CDR1 is LGHDT and CDR2 is YNNKEL (reference sequence). V was clipped by 7 bases and J by 2 bases, with 17 bases between them. The CDR3 is 16 residues long.